Below are 15 T cell receptor beta chains sequenced from a single sample in a study of breast tumors, draining lymph nodes, adjacent tissues. TCRdb called the multiplex PCR reads again in MiXCR, with one record for every CDR3 protein. The table lists tens of thousands of distinct CDR3 sequences, approximately 30% of them singletons. The lymph nodes were axillary draining lymph nodes from breast cancer patients. The sequenced sample was axillary lymph node tissue. Receptors were obtained from a female donor with breast cancer. Some clones in this sample may be carry-over from other donors' samples.

As concerns this clonotype: This likely comes from a read error, as the CDR3 has no conserved phenylalanine or tryptophan at its end. The chain combines TRBV20-1 with TRBJ1-1; D gene unclear. The CDR3 is 13 amino acids. Germline V gene sequence: CDR1 DFQATT, CDR2 SNEGSKA (reference sequence). V lost 0 bases and J 8 bases, leaving 13 bases between the germline ends. The CDR3 region is CSARDNLDGEAFL. The DNA of the CDR3 is TGCAGTGCTAGAGATAATTTGGACGGAGAAGCTTTCCTT.

The CDR3 spells CASSPPMTSGGGRKQFF. The CDR3 bases are TGTGCCAGCTCACCACCGATGACTAGCGGCGGGGGTCGGAAGCAGTTCTTC. The chain is built from TRBV18 and TRBJ2-1, with 9 bases identical to TRBD2. This CDR3 contains 17 residues. Per germline, CDR1 KGHSH and CDR2 LQKENI. J was trimmed by 11 bases and V by 0 bases; bases with no gene match: 14. Looking up the rest from reference TRBV18 and TRBJ2-1 gives the full variable domain: NAGVMQNPRHLVRRRGQEARLRCSPMKGHSHVYWYRQLPEEGLKFMVYLQKENIIDESGMPKERFSAEFPKEGPSILRIQQVVRGDSAAYFCASSPPMTSGGGRKQFFGPGTRLTVL.

Of note for this clonotype: Mismatch with germline at one junction end may stem from a read error. V usage is TRBV6-5 and J usage is TRBJ1-2; TRBD1 is a possible D gene (5 bases). Germline CDR1 is MNHEY and CDR2 is SVGAGI. This CDR3 is built from 13 residues. The CDR3 DNA is TGTGCCAGCAGACCGACAGTAGCCTATGGCTACGCCTTC. It specifies CASRPTVAYGYAF.

Remarks on this clonotype: One junction end disagrees with the germline gene, perhaps due to a read error. The rearrangement links TRBV5-4 to TRBJ2-1; a possible D gene is TRBD1 (5 bases). The CDR3 contains 12 residues. In germline, CDR1 is SGHNT, CDR2 YYREEE (reference sequence). The CDR3 protein is CAGSFLGDEQFF. CDR3 sequence (DNA): TGTGCCGGCAGCTTTCTAGGGGATGAGCAGTTCTTC.

The chain combines TRBV7-8 with TRBJ1-5, with D perhaps matching TRBD1 (5 bases). The V end lost 3 bases, the J end lost 2 bases, and 8 bases lay between the germline ends. Per germline, CDR1 SGHVS and CDR2 FQNEAQ. The CDR3 covers 14 residues. This chain's CDR3 is CASSLGGGNQPQHF. The CDR3 nucleotides are TGTGCCAGCAGCTTGGGGGGGGGCAATCAGCCCCAGCATTTT.

Regarding this clonotype: One end of the junction fails to match germline, which may point to a read error. The J gene is TRBJ2-1, the V gene TRBV5-8, with D perhaps matching TRBD2 (6 bases). Germline CDR1 reads SGHTS; CDR2 reads YDEGEE. CDR3 size: 14 residues. For the CDR3, the DNA is TGTGCCAGCAGCTTGGGGCGGGACGACAATGGGCAGTTCTTC. It translates to CASSLGRDDNGQFF.

This clonotype occurred a few times. One end of the junction does not line up with germline, which may come from a read error. The rearrangement uses TRBV6-2 or TRBV6-3 and TRBJ2-7; 10 nucleotides align to TRBD2. Germline assignment: CDR1 MNHEY and CDR2 SVGEGT. CDR3 length: 15 residues. CDR3 nucleotide sequence: TGTGCCAGCGGTTACCTACTAGCGGGACACGTCGAGCAGTACTTC. It specifies CASGYLLAGHVEQYF.

In its sample, this clonotype was seen once. This sequence joins TRBV13 and TRBJ2-7; unclear D gene. The CDR3 length is 13 residues. Per germline, CDR1 PRHDT and CDR2 FYEKMQ (reference sequence). Trimming took 5 bases from V and 2 from J, leaving 10 bases between them. The chain's CDR3 is CASSVVSPYEQYF. The CDR3, as DNA: TGTGCCAGCAGCGTAGTAAGCCCCTACGAGCAGTACTTC.

This clonotype was seen many times. The CDR3 here is CASSAPGESEQYF. The CDR3 coding sequence is TGTGCCAGCAGCGCGCCGGGAGAGAGCGAGCAGTACTTC. The chain couples TRBV7-3 to TRBJ2-7, with D perhaps matching TRBD2 (6 bases). Germline V gene data show CDR1 as SGHTA and CDR2 as FQGTGA. This CDR3 spans 13 amino acids. V was pared by 5 bases and J by 6 bases, with 14 bases between.

This clonotype was detected ten times or more. The chain has TRBV4-1 and TRBJ1-5, with 7 bases that match TRBD1. Trimming removed 4 bases from V and 5 bases from J; junction bases left unmatched: 5. The germline V gene has CDR1 MGHRA and CDR2 YSYEKL. There are 14 residues in the CDR3. Here the CDR3 DNA reads TGCGCCAGCAGCCTCCGGGACAGTTATCAGCCCCAGCATTTT. This translates into CASSLRDSYQPQHF.

Only a few counts were recorded for this clonotype. The rearrangement links TRBV2 to TRBJ2-2, with 11 bases matching TRBD2. The CDR3 has 17 amino acids. Germline trimming cut 6 bases from V and 4 bases from J; bases unmatched to any gene: 10. Germline assignment: CDR1 SNHLY and CDR2 FYNNEI. CDR3 region: CASSARTSGSGTGELFF. The CDR3 nucleotides read TGTGCCAGCAGCGCTAGAACTAGCGGGAGTGGCACCGGGGAGCTGTTTTTT.

This clonotype showed up many times. The gene calls are TRBV20-1 and TRBJ2-7, with unresolved D. V was shortened by 6 bases and J by 7 bases, with 19 bases between the two germline ends. The CDR3 runs to 13 residues. The germline V gene encodes CDR1 DFQATT and CDR2 SNEGSKA (reference sequence). The CDR3 DNA reads TGCAGTGCCCTAGGCCGGGTTCTGGGTGAGCAGTACTTC. Protein product: CSALGRVLGEQYF.

The J gene is TRBJ1-1, the V gene TRBV4-3; no clear D gene. CDR3 length equals 13 residues. Germline V gene lookup returns CDR1 LGHNA and CDR2 YSLEER. The V gene lost 0 bases and the J gene lost 3 bases, with 5 bases spanning the gap. In DNA form, the CDR3 reads TGCGCCAGCAGCCAAGATATCTACACTGAAGCTTTCTTT. Encoded protein: CASSQDIYTEAFF.

The gene calls are TRBV6-6 and TRBJ1-1; possible D gene TRBD1, 5 bases. CDR1 and CDR2 (germline): MNHNY, SVGAGI (reference sequence). V was clipped by 6 bases and J by 6 bases, with 14 bases between them. CDR3 length equals 13 residues. In DNA form, the CDR3 reads TGTGCCAGCAGCACCCAAAAGGGGTCTGAAGCTTTCTTT. This sequence encodes CASSTQKGSEAFF.

This clonotype was counted at least ten times. The chain is built from TRBV12-3 or TRBV12-4 and TRBJ2-2; unclear D gene. The CDR3 is made up of 14 amino acids. Trimming left V 3 bases short and J 3 bases short, with 8 bases between. Here the CDR3 DNA reads TGTGCCAGCAGTTTTGGTCAGGACACCGGGGAGCTGTTTTTT. Protein product: CASSFGQDTGELFF.